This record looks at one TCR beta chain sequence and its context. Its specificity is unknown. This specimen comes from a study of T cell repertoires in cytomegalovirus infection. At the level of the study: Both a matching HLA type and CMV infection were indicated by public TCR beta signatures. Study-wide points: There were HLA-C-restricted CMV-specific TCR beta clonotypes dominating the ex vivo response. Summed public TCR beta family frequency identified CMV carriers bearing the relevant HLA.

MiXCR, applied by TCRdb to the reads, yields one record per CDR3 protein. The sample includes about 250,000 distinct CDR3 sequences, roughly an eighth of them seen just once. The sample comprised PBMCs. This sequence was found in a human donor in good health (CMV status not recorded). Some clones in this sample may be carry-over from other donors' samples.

CDR3 sequence reads: CASTLSRPGASPLNTEAFF. CDR3 in DNA: TGTGCCAGCACCCTTTCGAGACCAGGGGCCTCCCCGTTGAACACTGAAGCTTTCTTT. This chain joins TRBV6-2 or TRBV6-3 and TRBJ1-1, with D possibly being TRBD1 (6 bases). The germline CDR1 and CDR2 sequences are MNHEY and SVGEGT. V was clipped by 7 bases and J by 0 bases, with 27 bases between them. CDR3 length: 19 residues.